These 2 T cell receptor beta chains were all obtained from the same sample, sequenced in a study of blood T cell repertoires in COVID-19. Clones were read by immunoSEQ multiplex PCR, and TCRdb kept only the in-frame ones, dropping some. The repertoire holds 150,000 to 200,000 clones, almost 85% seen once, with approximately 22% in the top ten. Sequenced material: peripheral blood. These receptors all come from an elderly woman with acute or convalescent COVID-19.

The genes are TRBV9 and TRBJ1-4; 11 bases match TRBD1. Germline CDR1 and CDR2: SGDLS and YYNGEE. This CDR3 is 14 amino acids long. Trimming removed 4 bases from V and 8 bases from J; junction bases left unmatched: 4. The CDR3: CASSLRTGGEKLFF. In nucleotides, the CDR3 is TGTGCCAGCAGCTTAAGGACAGGGGGCGAAAAACTGTTTTTT.

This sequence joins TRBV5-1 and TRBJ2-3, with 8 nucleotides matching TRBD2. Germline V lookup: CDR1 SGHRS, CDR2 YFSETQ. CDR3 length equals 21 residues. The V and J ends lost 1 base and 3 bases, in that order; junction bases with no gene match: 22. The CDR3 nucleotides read TGCGCCAGCAGCTTGTTCAGAGTGGGTCGGCGAAGCGGGAGTGGGACAGATACGCAGTATTTT. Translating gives CASSLFRVGRRSGSGTDTQYF.